The next 25 T cell receptor beta chains were all read from a single sample in a study of IL-17A CD8 T cells in psoriatic arthritis synovium. After around 1.6 hours of PMA and ionomycin stimulation, cells were labeled by IL-17A and IFNgamma secretion assays. Actively inflamed joints of psoriatic arthritis patients supplied the aspirated synovial fluid. Some clones are missing from TCRdb's copy, which holds only in-frame ones; the method was immunoSEQ multiplex PCR. The data show more than 1,500 clones, less than 75% seen once. The specimen was IL-17A+ (IFN-gamma+/-) memory CD8+ T cells from synovial fluid. Subset described: IL-17A+IFNgamma+/- memory CD8+ (Tc17) cells. All receptors derive from a human donor with psoriatic arthritis.

The J gene is TRBJ2-3, the V gene TRBV6-4; no definite D call. The germline V gene encodes CDR1 MRHNA and CDR2 SNTAGT. The V end was cut by 2 bases, the J end by 2 bases, with 5 bases between. The CDR3 consists of 13 residues. This CDR3 is CASSDRVTDTQYF. The DNA of the CDR3 is TGTGCCAGCAGTGACCGCGTCACAGATACGCAGTATTTT.

In regard to this clone: At one boundary the junction diverges from the germline segment, which might be a read error. V gene TRBV4-1 combines with J gene TRBJ2-1; D remains ambiguous. Per the germline V gene, CDR1 is MGHRA and CDR2 is YSYEKL. The length of the CDR3 is 14 residues. The DNA for the CDR3 is TGTGCCAGCAGCCAAGATCAGGCTGGCTATGAGCAGTTCTTC. Translating it yields CASSQDQAGYEQFF.

The V and J genes are TRBV28 and TRBJ2-7; 10 bases fit TRBD1. Germline values: CDR1 MDHEN, CDR2 SYDVKM. The CDR3 has 15 residues. After removal of 4 bases from V and 5 bases from J, the junction contained 8 bases not matched to a gene. The CDR3 region is CASSWGTGVFNEQYF. CDR3 nucleotides: TGTGCCAGCAGTTGGGGGACAGGGGTTTTTAACGAGCAGTACTTC.

Comment on this clone: Other DNA sequences in this specimen translate into the identical CDR3. CDR3 residues: CASSDTSGSYNEQFF. CDR3 bases: TGTGCCAGCAGTGACACTAGCGGCTCCTACAATGAGCAGTTCTTC. This sequence joins TRBV6-4 and TRBJ2-1, with 8 nucleotides matching TRBD2. The CDR3 runs 15 residues. Germline V gene lookup returns CDR1 MRHNA and CDR2 SNTAGT. The junction had 0 bases not matched to a gene; V was cut back by 2 bases and J by 0 bases.

This clone was seen a handful of times. The rearrangement uses TRBV5-5 and TRBJ1-1; D not resolved. Germline V gives CDR1 SGHKS, CDR2 YYEKEE (reference sequence). This CDR3 is built from 13 residues. The V end was cut by 4 bases, the J end by 1 base, with 8 bases between. The CDR3 region is CASSAWANTEAFF. The DNA for the CDR3 is TGTGCCAGCAGCGCGTGGGCGAACACTGAAGCTTTCTTT. Full variable domain (rest looked up from reference TRBV5-5 and TRBJ1-1): DAGVTQSPTHLIKTRGQQVTLRCSPISGHKSVSWYQQVLGQGPQFIFQYYEKEERGRGNFPDRFSARQFPNYSSELNVNALLLGDSALYLCASSAWANTEAFFGQGTRLTVV.

V gene TRBV7-9 combines with J gene TRBJ2-1; TRBD2 is a possible D gene (5 bases). CDR3 length: 13 residues. CDR1 and CDR2 (germline): SEHNR, FQNEAQ (reference sequence). The ends were cut back, 3 bases at V and 8 bases at J, with 11 bases in the middle. CDR3: CASSLGAEDEQFF. For the CDR3, the DNA is TGTGCCAGCAGCTTGGGAGCTGAGGATGAGCAGTTCTTC.

The gene calls are TRBV5-4 and TRBJ2-1, with 12 bases fitting TRBD2. This CDR3 comprises 18 residues. Germline V lookup: CDR1 SGHNT, CDR2 YYREEE (reference sequence). J lost 7 bases, V lost 1 base, and 12 bases had no gene match. The CDR3 DNA reads TGTGCCAGCAGCTTGAGGCTAGCGGGAGGGCGAAATTTTAATGAGCAGTTCTTC. As protein: CASSLRLAGGRNFNEQFF.

The J gene is TRBJ2-5, the V gene TRBV5-5; the D is unclear. Germline V CDR1 and CDR2: SGHKS, YYEKEE (reference sequence). Trimming removed 0 bases at V and 5 bases at J, with 14 bases between. This CDR3 comprises 15 residues. As DNA, the CDR3 is TGTGCCAGCAGCTTGGGAGGTCAGCATTGGGAGACCCAGTACTTC. Translated: CASSLGGQHWETQYF.

This clone was seen a handful of times. CDR3: CASSEVVGQGYSSNQPQHF. In nucleotides, the CDR3 is TGTGCCAGCAGTGAAGTTGTGGGACAGGGGTATAGTAGCAATCAGCCCCAGCATTTT. The rearrangement joins TRBV2 to TRBJ1-5; 10 bases line up with TRBD1. V was clipped by 1 base and J by 0 bases; unmatched bases: 9. The CDR3 is made up of 19 amino acids. The germline CDR1 and CDR2 sequences are SNHLY and FYNNEI.

The CDR3 here is CATSRPNQPQHF. The CDR3 nucleotides read TGTGCCACCAGCAGACCTAATCAGCCCCAGCATTTT. This rearrangement joins TRBV15 to TRBJ1-5; no firm D call. Trimming cost V 2 bases and J 4 bases, with 3 bases left between them. Per the germline V gene, CDR1 is LNHNV and CDR2 is YYDKDF (reference sequence). The CDR3 contains 12 residues.

The chain couples TRBV5-1 to TRBJ2-1, with 7 bases aligning to TRBD2. V was clipped by 3 bases and J by 0 bases; unmatched bases: 3. Germline lookup yields CDR1 SGHRS and CDR2 YFSETQ. The CDR3 sequence is 15 residues long. CDR3 DNA sequence: TGCGCCAGCAGCTGGGGCGGGAGCTCCTACAATGAGCAGTTCTTC. Translated: CASSWGGSSYNEQFF.

This clone was detected only a few times. The genes are TRBV12-5 and TRBJ2-7; the D gene is possibly TRBD2 (6 bases). The CDR3 consists of 13 residues. Germline CDR1 reads LGHNT; CDR2 reads FRNRAP. With 10 bases removed from V and 4 bases from J, the gap between germline ends came to 17 bases. The CDR3, as DNA: TGTGCTATTAGGAGGGGTATCCCTTACGAGCAGTACGTC. This encodes CAIRRGIPYEQYV.

The chain couples TRBV9 to TRBJ2-7, with 10 nucleotides matching TRBD2. There are 14 residues in the CDR3. CDR1 and CDR2 from the germline V gene are SGDLS and YYNGEE. Losses at the gene ends were 1 base for V and 9 bases for J; bases not matched to a gene: 7. Here the CDR3 reads CASSVRAGGPGQYF. CDR3 coding DNA: TGTGCCAGCAGCGTAAGAGCGGGAGGGCCGGGGCAGTACTTC.

This clone was seen a handful of times. This same CDR3 is encoded by further DNA sequences in the sample. V usage is TRBV19 and J usage is TRBJ1-1; the D is unclear. In germline, CDR1 is LNHDA, CDR2 SQIVND (reference sequence). The V gene lost 2 bases and the J gene lost 1 base, with 2 bases spanning the gap. The CDR3 sequence is 12 residues long. The DNA of the CDR3 is TGTGCCAGTAGTATACAGAACACTGAAGCTTTCTTT. This encodes CASSIQNTEAFF.

The chain uses TRBV6-4 and TRBJ2-1; 8 positions agree with TRBD2. Per the germline V gene, CDR1 is MRHNA and CDR2 is SNTAGT. CDR3 length: 15 amino acids. V lost 0 bases to trimming and J lost 3 bases; unmatched junction nucleotides: 1. The CDR3, as DNA: TGTGCCAGCAGTGACTCTAGCGGGGACTACAATGAGCAGTTCTTC. It codes for CASSDSSGDYNEQFF.

V and J are TRBV27 and TRBJ2-7; tentative D call: TRBD2 (6 bases). The length of the CDR3 is 15 residues. V dropped 8 bases and J dropped 3 bases, with 20 bases sitting between them. CDR1 is MNHEY, CDR2 SMNVEV, per germline (reference sequence). The CDR3, as DNA: TGTGCCAGCTCCCCGGCGGGGTTTCCCCTCTACGAGCAGTACTTC. Translating gives CASSPAGFPLYEQYF.

The V call is TRBV14, the J call TRBJ2-1; 8 bases line up with TRBD2. Germline V gene sequence: CDR1 SGHDN, CDR2 FVKESK. The CDR3 is made up of 15 amino acids. After removal of 1 base from V and 7 bases from J, the junction contained 6 bases not matched to a gene. The CDR3 sequence: CASSQASGSGNEQFF. In DNA form, the CDR3 reads TGTGCCAGCAGCCAAGCAAGCGGGAGTGGTAATGAGCAGTTCTTC.

The chain is built from TRBV4-1 and TRBJ2-5, with D perhaps TRBD2 (5 bases). V was shortened by 4 bases and J by 3 bases, with 12 bases between the two germline ends. The CDR3 has 14 residues. Per germline, CDR1 MGHRA and CDR2 YSYEKL. CDR3 nucleotide sequence: TGCGCCAGCAGCCTCCCGGGGTCGGAAGAGACCCAGTACTTC. Its translation is CASSLPGSEETQYF.

The J gene is TRBJ2-3, the V gene TRBV14; D might be TRBD2 (6 bases). Germline V lookup: CDR1 SGHDN, CDR2 FVKESK. The germline V and J ends were trimmed by 0 bases and 1 base, with 23 bases remaining between them. This CDR3 spans 20 amino acids. The CDR3 DNA is TGTGCCAGCAGCCAAGACCCCGGGGTAGCGGTACCTTGGGGCACAGATACGCAGTATTTT. Protein sequence: CASSQDPGVAVPWGTDTQYF. Drawing the rest from reference TRBV14 and TRBJ2-3, the complete variable domain is EAGVTQFPSHSVIEKGQTVTLRCDPISGHDNLYWYRRVMGKEIKFLLHFVKESKQDESGMPNNRFLAERTGGTYSTLKVQPAELEDSGVYFCASSQDPGVAVPWGTDTQYFGPGTRLTVL.

The J gene is TRBJ2-3, the V gene TRBV4-3; D gene ambiguous. Germline-derived CDR1 and CDR2 are LGHNA and YSLEER. Trimming took 0 bases from V and 0 from J, leaving 10 bases between them. The CDR3 consists of 16 residues. The CDR3 DNA reads TGCGCCAGCAGCCAAGACCCGGCCGGCAGCACAGATACGCAGTATTTT. Its translation is CASSQDPAGSTDTQYF.

The chain carries TRBV19 and TRBJ2-1; perhaps TRBD2 as D (6 bases). V was cut by 3 bases and J by 2 bases, with 11 bases left in between. From germline, CDR1 is LNHDA and CDR2 SQIVND (reference sequence). The CDR3 is 15 amino acids. CDR3 DNA: TGTGCCAGTAGTATTGGAGGGTCAGCCTACAATGAGCAGTTCTTC. Translation: CASSIGGSAYNEQFF.

Worth noting for this clone: A junction boundary mismatches the germline segment, possibly from a read error. The rearrangement joins TRBV5-3 to TRBJ2-5; perhaps TRBD1 as D (6 bases). TRBV5-3 has ORF status, its function being uncertain. The CDR3 totals 14 residues. The chain's CDR3 is CASSLALDRQTQYF. The CDR3 DNA sequence: TGTGCCAGCAGCTTGGCCCTAGACAGGCAGACCCAGTACTTC.

This clone has only one observation. The chain joins TRBV11-2 to TRBJ2-5, with TRBD2 as a possible D gene (6 bases). The CDR3 loop spans 16 amino acids. Trimming cost V 4 bases and J 5 bases, with 20 bases left between them. Germline CDR1 is SGHAT and CDR2 is FQNNGV. CDR3 sequence (DNA): TGTGCCAGCAGCTCGGGGGTACAGGTGGGAATGGAGACCCAGTACTTC. It yields the protein CASSSGVQVGMETQYF.

The chain joins TRBV11-2 to TRBJ2-7, with TRBD1 identical over 7 bases. Germline V gene sequence: CDR1 SGHAT, CDR2 FQNNGV. The CDR3 is made up of 16 amino acids. V dropped 0 bases and J dropped 4; count of bases not matched to a gene: 9. The CDR3 DNA reads as TGTGCCAGCAGCTTAGACTATTGGGACAGCCATTACGAGCAGTACTTC. Translation gives CASSLDYWDSHYEQYF.

Comments on this clone: Different DNA sequences within this sample yield the same CDR3. The chain couples TRBV6-1 to TRBJ2-3; 11 positions match TRBD2. J was trimmed by 4 bases and V by 3 bases; bases with no gene match: 3. The CDR3 runs to 15 residues. Germline V gene data show CDR1 as MNHNS and CDR2 as SASEGT. The CDR3 region is CASSDLAGGPDTQYF. The CDR3 DNA sequence: TGTGCCAGCAGTGATTTAGCGGGAGGGCCAGATACGCAGTATTTT.